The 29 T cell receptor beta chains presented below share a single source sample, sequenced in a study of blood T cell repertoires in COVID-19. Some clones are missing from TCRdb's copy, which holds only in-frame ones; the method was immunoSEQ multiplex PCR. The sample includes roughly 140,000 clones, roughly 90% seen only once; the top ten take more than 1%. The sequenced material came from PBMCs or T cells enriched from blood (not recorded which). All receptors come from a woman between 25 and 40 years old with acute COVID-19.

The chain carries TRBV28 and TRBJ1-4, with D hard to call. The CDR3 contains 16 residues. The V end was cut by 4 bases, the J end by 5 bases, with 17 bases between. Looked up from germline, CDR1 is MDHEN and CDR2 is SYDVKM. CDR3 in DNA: TGTGCCAGCAGTTCGCCGTTGGAGATAGCGAATGAAAAACTGTTTTTT. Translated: CASSSPLEIANEKLFF.

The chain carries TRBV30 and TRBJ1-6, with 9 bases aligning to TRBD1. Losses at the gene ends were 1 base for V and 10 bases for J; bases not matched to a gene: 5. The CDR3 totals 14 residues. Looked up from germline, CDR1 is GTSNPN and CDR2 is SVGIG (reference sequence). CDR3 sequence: CAWSGGQGMSPLHF. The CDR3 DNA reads TGTGCCTGGAGTGGGGGACAGGGAATGTCACCCCTCCACTTT.

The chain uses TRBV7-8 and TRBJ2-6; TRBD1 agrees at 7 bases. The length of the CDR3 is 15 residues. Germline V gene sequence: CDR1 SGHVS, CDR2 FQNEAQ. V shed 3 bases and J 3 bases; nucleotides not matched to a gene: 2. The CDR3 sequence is CASSFTGVGANVLTF. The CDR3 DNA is TGTGCCAGCAGCTTTACAGGGGTTGGGGCCAACGTCCTGACTTTC.

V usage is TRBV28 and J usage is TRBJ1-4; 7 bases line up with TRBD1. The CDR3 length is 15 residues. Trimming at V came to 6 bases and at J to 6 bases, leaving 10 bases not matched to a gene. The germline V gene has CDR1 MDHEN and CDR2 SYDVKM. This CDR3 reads CASRLEAGGYEKLFF. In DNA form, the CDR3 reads TGTGCCAGCAGGTTGGAGGCAGGGGGTTATGAAAAACTGTTTTTT.

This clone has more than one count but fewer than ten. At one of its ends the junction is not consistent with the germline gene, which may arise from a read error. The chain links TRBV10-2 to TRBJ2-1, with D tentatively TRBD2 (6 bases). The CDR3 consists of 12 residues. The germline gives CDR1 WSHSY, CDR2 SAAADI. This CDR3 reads CASTTDYDEQFF. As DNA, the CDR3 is TGCGCCAGCACCACGGACTACGATGAGCAGTTCTTC.

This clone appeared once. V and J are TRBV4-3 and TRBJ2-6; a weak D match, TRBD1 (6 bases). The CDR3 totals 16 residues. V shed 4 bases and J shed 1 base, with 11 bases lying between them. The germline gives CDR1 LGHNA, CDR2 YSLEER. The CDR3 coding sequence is TGCGCCAGCAGCCCGGGGACAATTTCTGGGGCCAACGTCCTGACTTTC. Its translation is CASSPGTISGANVLTF.

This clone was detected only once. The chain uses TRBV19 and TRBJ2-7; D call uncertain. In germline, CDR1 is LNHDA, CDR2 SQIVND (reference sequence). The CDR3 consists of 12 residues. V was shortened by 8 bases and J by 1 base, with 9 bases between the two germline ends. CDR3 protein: CASRDTSYEQYF. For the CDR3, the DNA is TGTGCCAGTCGAGACACGTCCTACGAGCAGTACTTC.

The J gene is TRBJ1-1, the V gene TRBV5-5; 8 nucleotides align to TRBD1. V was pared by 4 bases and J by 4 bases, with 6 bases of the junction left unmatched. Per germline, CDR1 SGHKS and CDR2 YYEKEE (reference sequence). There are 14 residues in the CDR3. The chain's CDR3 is CASSIGQGGTEAFF. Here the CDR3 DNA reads TGTGCCAGCAGCATTGGACAGGGAGGCACTGAAGCTTTCTTT. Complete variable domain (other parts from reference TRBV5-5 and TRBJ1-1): DAGVTQSPTHLIKTRGQQVTLRCSPISGHKSVSWYQQVLGQGPQFIFQYYEKEERGRGNFPDRFSARQFPNYSSELNVNALLLGDSALYLCASSIGQGGTEAFFGQGTRLTVV.

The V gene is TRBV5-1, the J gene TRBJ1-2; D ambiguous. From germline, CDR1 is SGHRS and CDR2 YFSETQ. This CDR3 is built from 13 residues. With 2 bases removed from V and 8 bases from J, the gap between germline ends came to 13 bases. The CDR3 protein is CASSLSGIEGYTF. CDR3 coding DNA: TGCGCCAGCAGCTTATCCGGGATCGAGGGCTACACCTTC.

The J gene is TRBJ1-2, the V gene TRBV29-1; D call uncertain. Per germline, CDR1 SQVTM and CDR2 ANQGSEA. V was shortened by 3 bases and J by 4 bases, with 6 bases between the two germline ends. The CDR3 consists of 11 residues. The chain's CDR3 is CSVESGYGYTF. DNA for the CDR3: TGCAGCGTTGAGTCGGGCTATGGCTACACCTTC.

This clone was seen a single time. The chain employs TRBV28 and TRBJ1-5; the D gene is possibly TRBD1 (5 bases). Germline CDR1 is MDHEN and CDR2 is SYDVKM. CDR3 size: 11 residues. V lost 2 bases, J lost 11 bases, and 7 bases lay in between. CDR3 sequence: CASSLGGAQHF. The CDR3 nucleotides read TGTGCCAGCAGTTTAGGAGGGGCCCAGCATTTT.

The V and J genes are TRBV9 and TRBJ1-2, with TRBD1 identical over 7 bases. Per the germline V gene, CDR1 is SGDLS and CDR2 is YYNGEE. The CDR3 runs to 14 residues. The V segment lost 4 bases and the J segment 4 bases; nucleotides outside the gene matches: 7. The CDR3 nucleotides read TGTGCCAGCAGCACAACAGGGGCCCTCTATGGCTACACCTTC. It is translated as CASSTTGALYGYTF.

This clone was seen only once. The CDR3 spells CASSPLGSVGLALDEQFF. The CDR3 DNA is TGTGCCAGCAGTCCCCTTGGGTCTGTGGGACTAGCCTTGGATGAGCAGTTCTTC. V and J are TRBV27 and TRBJ2-1; 9 bases line up with TRBD2. The CDR3 runs to 18 residues. Germline CDR1 and CDR2: MNHEY and SMNVEV (reference sequence). V was clipped by 5 bases and J by 8 bases; unmatched bases: 19.

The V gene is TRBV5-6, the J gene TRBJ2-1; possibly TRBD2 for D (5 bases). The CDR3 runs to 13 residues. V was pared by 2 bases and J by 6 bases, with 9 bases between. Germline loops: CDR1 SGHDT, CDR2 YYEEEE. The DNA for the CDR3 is TGTGCCAGCAGCTTTGGGAGCTCCAATGAGCAGTTCTTC. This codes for CASSFGSSNEQFF.

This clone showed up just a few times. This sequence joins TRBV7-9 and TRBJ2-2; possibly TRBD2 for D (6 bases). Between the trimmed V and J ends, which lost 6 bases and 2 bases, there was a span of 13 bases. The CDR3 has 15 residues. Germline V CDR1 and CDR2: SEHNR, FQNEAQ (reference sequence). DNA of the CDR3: TGTGCCAGCAGGCATAGCGGAGGAAACACCGGGGAGCTGTTTTTT. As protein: CASRHSGGNTGELFF. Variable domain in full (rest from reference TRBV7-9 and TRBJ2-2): DTGVSQNPRHKITKRGQNVTFRCDPISEHNRLYWYRQTLGQGPEFLTYFQNEAQLEKSRLLSDRFSAERPKGSFSTLEIQRTEQGDSAMYLCASRHSGGNTGELFFGEGSRLTVL.

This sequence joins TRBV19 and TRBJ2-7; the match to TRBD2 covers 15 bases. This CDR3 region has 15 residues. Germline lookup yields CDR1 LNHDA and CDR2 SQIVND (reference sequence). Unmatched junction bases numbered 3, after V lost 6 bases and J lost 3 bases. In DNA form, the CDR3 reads TGTGCCAGTAGCCAGGGACTAGCGGGAGGCTACGAGCAGTACTTC. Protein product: CASSQGLAGGYEQYF.

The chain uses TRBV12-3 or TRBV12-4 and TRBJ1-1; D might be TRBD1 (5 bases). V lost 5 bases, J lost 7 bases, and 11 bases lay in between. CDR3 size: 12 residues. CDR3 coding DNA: TGTGCCAGCAGTCCCCGACAGATTGAAGCTTTCTTT. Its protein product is CASSPRQIEAFF.

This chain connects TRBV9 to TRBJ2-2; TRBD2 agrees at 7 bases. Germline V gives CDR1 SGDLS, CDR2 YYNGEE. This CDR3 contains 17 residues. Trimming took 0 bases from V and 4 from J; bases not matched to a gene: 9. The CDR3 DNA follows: TGTGCCAGCAGCGTAGTAGACGGCGGGAGTGTCACCGGGGAGCTGTTTTTT. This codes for CASSVVDGGSVTGELFF.

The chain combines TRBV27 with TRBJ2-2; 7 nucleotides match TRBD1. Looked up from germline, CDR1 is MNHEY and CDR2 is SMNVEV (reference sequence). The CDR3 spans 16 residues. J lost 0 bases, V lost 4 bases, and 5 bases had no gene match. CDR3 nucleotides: TGTGCCAGCAGTTACCCAGGGGGAACGAACACCGGGGAGCTGTTTTTT. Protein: CASSYPGGTNTGELFF.

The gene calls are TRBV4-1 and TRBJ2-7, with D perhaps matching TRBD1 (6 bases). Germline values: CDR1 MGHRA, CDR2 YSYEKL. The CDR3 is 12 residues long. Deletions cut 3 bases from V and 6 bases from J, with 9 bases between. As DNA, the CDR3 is TGCGCCAGCAGCCAGGTGGGGGCCGAGCAGTACTTC. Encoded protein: CASSQVGAEQYF.

The CDR3 loop reads CASSSRITGGAIREKLFF. CDR3 DNA: TGTGCCAGCAGTTCACGTATTACAGGGGGCGCTATACGTGAAAAACTGTTTTTT. This rearrangement joins TRBV6-8 to TRBJ1-4; 9 bases agree with TRBD1. V trimming: 4 bases; J trimming: 7 bases; junction bases outside the gene matches: 16. The CDR3 totals 18 residues. The germline V gene has CDR1 MNHGY and CDR2 SAAAGT.

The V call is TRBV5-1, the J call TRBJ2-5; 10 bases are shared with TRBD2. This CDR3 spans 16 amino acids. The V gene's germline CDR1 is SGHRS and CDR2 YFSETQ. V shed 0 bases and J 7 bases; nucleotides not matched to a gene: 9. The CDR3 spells CASSLVASGGGWTQYF. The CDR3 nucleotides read TGCGCCAGCAGCTTGGTGGCTAGCGGGGGCGGATGGACCCAGTACTTC.

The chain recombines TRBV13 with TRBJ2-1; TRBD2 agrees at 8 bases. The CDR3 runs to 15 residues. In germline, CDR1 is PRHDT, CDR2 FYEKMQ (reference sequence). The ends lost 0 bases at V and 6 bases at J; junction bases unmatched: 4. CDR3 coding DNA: TGTGCCAGCAGCTTAGGGGGGACTAGTGGCAATGAGCAGTTCTTC. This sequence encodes CASSLGGTSGNEQFF. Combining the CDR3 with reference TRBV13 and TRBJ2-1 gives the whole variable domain AAGVIQSPRHLIKEKRETATLKCYPIPRHDTVYWYQQGPGQDPQFLISFYEKMQSDKGSIPDRFSAQQFSDYHSELNMSSLELGDSALYFCASSLGGTSGNEQFFGPGTRLTVL.

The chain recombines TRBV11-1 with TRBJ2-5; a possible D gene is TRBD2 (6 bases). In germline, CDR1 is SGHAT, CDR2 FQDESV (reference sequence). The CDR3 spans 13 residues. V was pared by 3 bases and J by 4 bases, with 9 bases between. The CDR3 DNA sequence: TGTGCCAGCAGCTTCGGGAGCACAGAGACCCAGTACTTC. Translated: CASSFGSTETQYF.

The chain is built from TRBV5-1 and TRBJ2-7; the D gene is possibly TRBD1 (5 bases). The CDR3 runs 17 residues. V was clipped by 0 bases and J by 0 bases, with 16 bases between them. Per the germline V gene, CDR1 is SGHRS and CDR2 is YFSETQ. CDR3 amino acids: CASSLGISAGSSYEQYF. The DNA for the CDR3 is TGCGCCAGCAGCTTGGGGATTTCGGCAGGGTCCTCCTACGAGCAGTACTTC.

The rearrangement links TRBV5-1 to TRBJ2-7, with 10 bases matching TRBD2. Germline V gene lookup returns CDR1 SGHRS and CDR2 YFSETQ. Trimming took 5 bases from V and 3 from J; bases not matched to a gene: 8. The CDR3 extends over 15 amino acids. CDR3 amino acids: CASRFLAGEVYEQYF. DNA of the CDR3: TGCGCCAGCAGGTTTCTAGCGGGAGAGGTCTACGAGCAGTACTTC.

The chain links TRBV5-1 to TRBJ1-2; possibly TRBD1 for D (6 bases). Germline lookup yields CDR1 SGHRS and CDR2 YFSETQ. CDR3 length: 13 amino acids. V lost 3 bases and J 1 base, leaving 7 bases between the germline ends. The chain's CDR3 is CASSSGHNYGYTF. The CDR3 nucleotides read TGCGCCAGCAGCTCGGGACATAACTATGGCTACACCTTC.

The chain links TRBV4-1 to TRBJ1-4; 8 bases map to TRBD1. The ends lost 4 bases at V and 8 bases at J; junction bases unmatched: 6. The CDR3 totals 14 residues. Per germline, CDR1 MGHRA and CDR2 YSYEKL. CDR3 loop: CASSRDRTTEKLFF. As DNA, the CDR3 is TGCGCCAGCAGCCGGGACAGGACAACCGAAAAACTGTTTTTT.

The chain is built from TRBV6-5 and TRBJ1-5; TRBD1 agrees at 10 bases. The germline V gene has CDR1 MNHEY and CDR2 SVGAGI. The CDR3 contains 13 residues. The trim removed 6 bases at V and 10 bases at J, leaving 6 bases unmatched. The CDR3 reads CASRGGTGAPQHF. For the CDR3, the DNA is TGTGCCAGCAGGGGCGGGACAGGGGCACCCCAGCATTTT.